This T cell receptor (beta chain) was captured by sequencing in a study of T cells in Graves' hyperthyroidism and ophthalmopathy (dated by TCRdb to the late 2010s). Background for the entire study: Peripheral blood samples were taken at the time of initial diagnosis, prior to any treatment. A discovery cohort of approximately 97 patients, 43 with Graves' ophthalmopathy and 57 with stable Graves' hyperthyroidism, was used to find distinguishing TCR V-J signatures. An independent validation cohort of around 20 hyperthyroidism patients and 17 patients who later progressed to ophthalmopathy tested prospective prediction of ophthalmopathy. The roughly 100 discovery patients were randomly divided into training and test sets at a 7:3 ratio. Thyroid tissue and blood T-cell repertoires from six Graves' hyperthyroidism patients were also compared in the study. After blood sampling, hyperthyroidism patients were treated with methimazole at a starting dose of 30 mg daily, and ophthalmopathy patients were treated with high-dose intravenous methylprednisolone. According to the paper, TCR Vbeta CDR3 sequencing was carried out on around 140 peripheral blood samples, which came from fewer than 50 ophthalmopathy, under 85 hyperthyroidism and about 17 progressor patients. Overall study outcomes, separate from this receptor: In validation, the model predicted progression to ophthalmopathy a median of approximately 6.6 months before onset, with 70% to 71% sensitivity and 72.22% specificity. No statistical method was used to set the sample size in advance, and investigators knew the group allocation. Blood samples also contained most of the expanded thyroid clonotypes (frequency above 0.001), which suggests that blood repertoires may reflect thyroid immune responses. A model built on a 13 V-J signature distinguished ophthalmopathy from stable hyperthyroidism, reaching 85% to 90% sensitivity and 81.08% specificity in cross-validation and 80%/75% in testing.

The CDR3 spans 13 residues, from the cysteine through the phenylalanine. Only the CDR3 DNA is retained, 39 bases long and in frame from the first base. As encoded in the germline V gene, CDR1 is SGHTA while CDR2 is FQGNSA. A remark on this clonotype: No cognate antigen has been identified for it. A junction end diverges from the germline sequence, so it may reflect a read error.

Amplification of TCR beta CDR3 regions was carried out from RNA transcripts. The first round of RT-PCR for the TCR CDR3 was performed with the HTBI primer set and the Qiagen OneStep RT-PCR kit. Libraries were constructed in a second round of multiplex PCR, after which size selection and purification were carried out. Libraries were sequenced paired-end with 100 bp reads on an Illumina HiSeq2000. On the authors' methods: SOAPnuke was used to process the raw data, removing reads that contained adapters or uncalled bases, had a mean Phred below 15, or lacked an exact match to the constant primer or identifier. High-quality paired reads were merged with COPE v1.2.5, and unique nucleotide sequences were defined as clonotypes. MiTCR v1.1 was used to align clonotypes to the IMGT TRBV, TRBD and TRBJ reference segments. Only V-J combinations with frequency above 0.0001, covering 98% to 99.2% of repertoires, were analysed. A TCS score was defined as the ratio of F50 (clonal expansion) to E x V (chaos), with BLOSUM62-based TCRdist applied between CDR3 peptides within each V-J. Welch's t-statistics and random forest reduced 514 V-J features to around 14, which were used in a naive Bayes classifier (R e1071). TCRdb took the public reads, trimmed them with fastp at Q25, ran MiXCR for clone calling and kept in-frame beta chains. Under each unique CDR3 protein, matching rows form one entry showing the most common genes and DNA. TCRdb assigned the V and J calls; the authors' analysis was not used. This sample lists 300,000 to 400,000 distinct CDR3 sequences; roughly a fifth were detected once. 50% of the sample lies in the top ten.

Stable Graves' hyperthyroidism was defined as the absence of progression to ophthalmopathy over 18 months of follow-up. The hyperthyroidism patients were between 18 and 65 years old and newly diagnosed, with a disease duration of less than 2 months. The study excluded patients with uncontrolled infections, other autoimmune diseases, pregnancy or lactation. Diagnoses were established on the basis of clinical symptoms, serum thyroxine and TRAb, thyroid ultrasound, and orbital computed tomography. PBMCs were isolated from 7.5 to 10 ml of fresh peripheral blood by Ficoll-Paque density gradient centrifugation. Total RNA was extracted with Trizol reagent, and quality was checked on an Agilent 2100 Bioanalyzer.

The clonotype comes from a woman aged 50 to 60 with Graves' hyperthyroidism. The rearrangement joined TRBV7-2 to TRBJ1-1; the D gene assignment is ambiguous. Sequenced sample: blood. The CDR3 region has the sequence CAGSPGDRGEAFF. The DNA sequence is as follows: TGTGCCGGCAGCCCAGGAGACCGGGGTGAAGCTTTCTTT.